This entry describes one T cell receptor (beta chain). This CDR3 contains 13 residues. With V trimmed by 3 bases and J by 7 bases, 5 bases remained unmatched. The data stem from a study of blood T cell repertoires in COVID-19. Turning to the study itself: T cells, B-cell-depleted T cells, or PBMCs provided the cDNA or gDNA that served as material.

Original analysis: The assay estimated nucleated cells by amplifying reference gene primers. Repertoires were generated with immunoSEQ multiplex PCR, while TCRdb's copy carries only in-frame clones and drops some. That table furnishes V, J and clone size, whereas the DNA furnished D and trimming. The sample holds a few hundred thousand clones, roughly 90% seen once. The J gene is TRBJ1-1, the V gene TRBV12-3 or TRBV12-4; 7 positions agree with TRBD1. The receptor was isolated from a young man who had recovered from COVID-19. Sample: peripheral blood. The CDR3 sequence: CASSLSTGNEAFF. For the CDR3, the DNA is TGTGCCAGCAGTTTGTCGACAGGGAATGAAGCTTTCTTT.